This TCR beta chain was profiled in a study of cytotoxic CD8 clonotypes in ibrutinib-treated CLL. This table comes from immunoSEQ multiplex PCR, and its TCRdb copy is limited to in-frame clones, with some not included. This sample carries 250,000 to 350,000 clones, roughly three quarters of them seen once, and the ten largest clones take about 5%. The V and J ends lost 0 bases and 0 bases, in that order; junction bases with no gene match: 2. The length of the CDR3 is 17 residues. Per germline, CDR1 SGDLS and CDR2 YYNGEE. The clonotype was recovered from a human donor with chronic lymphocytic leukemia. The chain carries TRBV9 and TRBJ2-1; 11 positions agree with TRBD2. The sample in question was PBMCs, obtained at disease progression, from a patient treated with ibrutinib. The CDR3, as DNA: TGTGCCAGCAGCGTAGGGCTAGCGGGAGGCTCCTACAATGAGCAGTTCTTC. Amino acids: CASSVGLAGGSYNEQFF.